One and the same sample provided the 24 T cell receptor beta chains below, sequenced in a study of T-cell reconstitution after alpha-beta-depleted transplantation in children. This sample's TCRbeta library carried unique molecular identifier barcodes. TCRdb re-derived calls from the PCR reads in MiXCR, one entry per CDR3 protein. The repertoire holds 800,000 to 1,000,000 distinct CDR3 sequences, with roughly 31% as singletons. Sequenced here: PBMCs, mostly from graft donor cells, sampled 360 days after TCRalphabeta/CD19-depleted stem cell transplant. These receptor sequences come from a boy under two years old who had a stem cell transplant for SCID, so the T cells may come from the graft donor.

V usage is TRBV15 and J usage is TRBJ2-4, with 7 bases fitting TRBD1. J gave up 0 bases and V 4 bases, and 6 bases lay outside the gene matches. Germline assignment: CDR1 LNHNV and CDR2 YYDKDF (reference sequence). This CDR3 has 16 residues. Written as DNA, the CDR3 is TGTGCCACCAGCACCGGGACAGTGCTAGCCAAAAACATTCAGTACTTC. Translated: CATSTGTVLAKNIQYF. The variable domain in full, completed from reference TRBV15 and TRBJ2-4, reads DAMVIQNPRYQVTQFGKPVTLSCSQTLNHNVMYWYQQKSSQAPKLLFHYYDKDFNNEADTPDNFQSRRPNTSFCFLDIRSPGLGDTAMYLCATSTGTVLAKNIQYFGAGTRLSVL.

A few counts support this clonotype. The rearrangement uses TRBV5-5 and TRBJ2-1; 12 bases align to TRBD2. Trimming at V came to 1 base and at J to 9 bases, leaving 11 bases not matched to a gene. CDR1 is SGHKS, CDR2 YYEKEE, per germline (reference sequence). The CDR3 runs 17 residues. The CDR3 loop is CASSLPTLAGGLGEQFF. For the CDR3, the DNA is TGTGCCAGCAGCTTGCCTACTCTAGCGGGGGGGCTAGGTGAGCAGTTCTTC.

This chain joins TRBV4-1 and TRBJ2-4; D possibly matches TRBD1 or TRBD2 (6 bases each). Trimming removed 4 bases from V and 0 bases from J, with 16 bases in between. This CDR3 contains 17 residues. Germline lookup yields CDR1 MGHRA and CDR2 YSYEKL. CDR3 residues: CASSPQGRGVAKNIQYF. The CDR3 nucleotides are TGCGCCAGCAGCCCCCAGGGGCGCGGGGTAGCCAAAAACATTCAGTACTTC.

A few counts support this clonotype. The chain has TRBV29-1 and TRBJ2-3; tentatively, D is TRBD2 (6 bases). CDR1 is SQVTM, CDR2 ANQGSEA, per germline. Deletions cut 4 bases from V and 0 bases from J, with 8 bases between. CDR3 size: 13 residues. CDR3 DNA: TGCAGCGTTGTTGCGGGGAGCACAGATACGCAGTATTTT. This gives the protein CSVVAGSTDTQYF.

The CDR3 nucleotides are TGTGCCAGCAACAGGGGGAAGAACGAGCAGTACTTC. This codes for CASNRGKNEQYF. The chain employs TRBV25-1 and TRBJ2-7, with 8 bases aligning to TRBD1. CDR3 length: 12 amino acids. Germline V gene sequence: CDR1 MGHDK, CDR2 SYGVNS. J gave up 5 bases and V 7 bases, and 4 bases lay outside the gene matches.

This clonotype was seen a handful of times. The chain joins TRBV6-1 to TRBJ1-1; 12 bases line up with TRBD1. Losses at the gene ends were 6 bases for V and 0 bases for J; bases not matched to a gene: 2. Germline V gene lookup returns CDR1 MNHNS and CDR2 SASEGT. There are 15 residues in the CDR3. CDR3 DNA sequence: TGTGCCAGCAGGGGGACAGGGGGCTTGAACACTGAAGCTTTCTTT. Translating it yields CASRGTGGLNTEAFF.

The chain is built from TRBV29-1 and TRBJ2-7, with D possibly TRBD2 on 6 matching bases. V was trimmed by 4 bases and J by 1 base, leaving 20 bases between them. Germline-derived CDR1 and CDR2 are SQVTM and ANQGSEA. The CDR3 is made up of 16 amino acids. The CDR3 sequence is CSVAGVGSRRSYEQYF. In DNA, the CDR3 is TGCAGCGTTGCGGGGGTGGGTTCCCGGAGGTCCTACGAGCAGTACTTC.

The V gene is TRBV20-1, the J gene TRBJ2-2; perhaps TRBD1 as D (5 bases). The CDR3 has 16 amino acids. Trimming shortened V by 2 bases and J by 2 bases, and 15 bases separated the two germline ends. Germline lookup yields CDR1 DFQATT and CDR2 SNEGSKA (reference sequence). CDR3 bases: TGCAGTGCTAGATCAAGGGGAACCTTCAACACCGGGGAGCTGTTTTTT. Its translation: CSARSRGTFNTGELFF.

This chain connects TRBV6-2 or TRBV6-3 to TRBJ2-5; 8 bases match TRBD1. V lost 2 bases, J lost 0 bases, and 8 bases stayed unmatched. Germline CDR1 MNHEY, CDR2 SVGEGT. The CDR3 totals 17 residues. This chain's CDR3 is CASSYELGQGHQETQYF. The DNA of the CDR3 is TGTGCCAGCAGTTACGAGTTAGGACAGGGACACCAAGAGACCCAGTACTTC.

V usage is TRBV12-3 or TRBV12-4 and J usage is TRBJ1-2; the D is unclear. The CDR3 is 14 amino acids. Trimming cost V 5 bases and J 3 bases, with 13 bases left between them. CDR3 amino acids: CASSPRIRDYGYTF. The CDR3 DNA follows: TGTGCCAGCAGTCCTCGCATACGGGACTATGGCTACACCTTC.

CDR3: CASSRGLAGGGGSYNEQFF. DNA for the CDR3: TGTGCCAGCAGCCGGGGACTAGCGGGGGGTGGCGGTTCCTACAATGAGCAGTTCTTC. This sequence joins TRBV11-2 and TRBJ2-1, with 15 bases lining up with TRBD2. Looked up from germline, CDR1 is SGHAT and CDR2 is FQNNGV. Trimming removed 5 bases from V and 1 base from J; junction bases left unmatched: 9. The CDR3 extends over 19 amino acids.

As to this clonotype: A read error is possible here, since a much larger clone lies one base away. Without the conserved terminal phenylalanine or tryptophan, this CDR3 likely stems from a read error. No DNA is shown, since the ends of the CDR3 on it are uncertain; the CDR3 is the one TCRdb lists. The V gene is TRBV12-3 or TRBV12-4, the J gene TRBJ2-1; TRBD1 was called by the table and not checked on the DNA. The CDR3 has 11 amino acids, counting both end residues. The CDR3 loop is CASSLGQGKFS.

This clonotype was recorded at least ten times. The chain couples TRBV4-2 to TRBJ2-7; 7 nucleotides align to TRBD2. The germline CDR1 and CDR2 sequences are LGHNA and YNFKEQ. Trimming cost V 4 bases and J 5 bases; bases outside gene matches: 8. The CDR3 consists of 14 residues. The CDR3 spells CASSRAGLGDEQYF. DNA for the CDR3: TGTGCCAGCAGCCGAGCGGGGCTCGGAGACGAGCAGTACTTC.

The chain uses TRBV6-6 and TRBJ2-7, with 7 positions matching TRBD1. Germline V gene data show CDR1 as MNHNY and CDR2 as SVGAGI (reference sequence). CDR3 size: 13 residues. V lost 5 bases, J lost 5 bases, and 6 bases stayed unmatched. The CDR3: CASSPQQGHEQYF. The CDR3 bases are TGTGCCAGCAGTCCACAACAGGGGCACGAGCAGTACTTC.

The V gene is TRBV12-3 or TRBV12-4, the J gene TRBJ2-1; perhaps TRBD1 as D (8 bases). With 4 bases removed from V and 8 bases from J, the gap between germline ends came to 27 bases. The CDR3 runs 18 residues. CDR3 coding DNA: TGTGCCAGCAGTTCCAGGACAGGGTGGACTAGTTCGTTTCATGAGCAGTTCTTC. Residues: CASSSRTGWTSSFHEQFF.

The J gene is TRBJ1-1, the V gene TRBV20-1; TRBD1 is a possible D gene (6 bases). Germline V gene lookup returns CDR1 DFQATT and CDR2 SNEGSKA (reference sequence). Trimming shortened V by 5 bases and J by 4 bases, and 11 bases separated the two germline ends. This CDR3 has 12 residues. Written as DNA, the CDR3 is TGCAGTGCTGGTACAGGGACCACTGAAGCTTTCTTT. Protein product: CSAGTGTTEAFF.

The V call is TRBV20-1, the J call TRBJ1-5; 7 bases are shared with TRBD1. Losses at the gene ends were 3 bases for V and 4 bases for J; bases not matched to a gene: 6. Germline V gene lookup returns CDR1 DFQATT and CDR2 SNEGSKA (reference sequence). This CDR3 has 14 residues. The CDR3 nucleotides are TGCAGTGCTAGTGACGACAGGGATAATCAGCCCCAGCATTTT. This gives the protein CSASDDRDNQPQHF.

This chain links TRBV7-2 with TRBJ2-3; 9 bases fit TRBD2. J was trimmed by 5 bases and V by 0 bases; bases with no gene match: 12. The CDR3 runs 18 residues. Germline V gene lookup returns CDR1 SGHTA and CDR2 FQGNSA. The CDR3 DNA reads TGTGCCAGCAGCTTAGCCCCCCCCGGCGGGGGGGCCCAAGATACGCAGTATTTT. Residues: CASSLAPPGGGAQDTQYF. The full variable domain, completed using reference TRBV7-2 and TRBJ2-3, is GAGVSQSPSNKVTEKGKDVELRCDPISGHTALYWYRQSLGQGLEFLIYFQGNSAPDKSGLPSDRFSAERTGGSVSTLTIQRTQQEDSAVYLCASSLAPPGGGAQDTQYFGPGTRLTVL.

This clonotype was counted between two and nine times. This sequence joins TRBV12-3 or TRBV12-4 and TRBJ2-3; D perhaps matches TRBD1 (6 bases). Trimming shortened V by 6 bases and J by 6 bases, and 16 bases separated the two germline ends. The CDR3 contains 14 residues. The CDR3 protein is CASSLRGSGDTQYF. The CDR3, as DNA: TGTGCCAGCAGCCTAAGGGGGTCCGGGGATACGCAGTATTTT.

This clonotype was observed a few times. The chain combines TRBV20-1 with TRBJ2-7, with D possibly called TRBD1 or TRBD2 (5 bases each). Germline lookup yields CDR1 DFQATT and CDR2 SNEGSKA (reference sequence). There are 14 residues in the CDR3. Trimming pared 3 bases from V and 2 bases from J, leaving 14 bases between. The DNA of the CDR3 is TGCAGTGCTAGGAGTTGGGACGGAGCCTACGAGCAGTACTTC. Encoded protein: CSARSWDGAYEQYF.

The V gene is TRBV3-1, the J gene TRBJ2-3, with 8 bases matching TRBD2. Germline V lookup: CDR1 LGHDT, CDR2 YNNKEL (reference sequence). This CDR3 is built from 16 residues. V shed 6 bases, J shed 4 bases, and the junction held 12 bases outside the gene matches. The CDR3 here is CASRAGDTVRADTQYF. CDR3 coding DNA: TGTGCCAGCAGAGCGGGGGACACAGTTCGGGCAGATACGCAGTATTTT.

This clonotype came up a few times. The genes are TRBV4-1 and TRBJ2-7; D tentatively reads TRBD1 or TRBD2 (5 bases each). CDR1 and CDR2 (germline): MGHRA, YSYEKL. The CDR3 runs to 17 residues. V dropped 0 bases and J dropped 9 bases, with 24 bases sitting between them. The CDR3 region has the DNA TGCGCCAGCAGCCAAGATACTTCGGCTGCCGGATCCGGGGCGCAGTACTTC. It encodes CASSQDTSAAGSGAQYF.

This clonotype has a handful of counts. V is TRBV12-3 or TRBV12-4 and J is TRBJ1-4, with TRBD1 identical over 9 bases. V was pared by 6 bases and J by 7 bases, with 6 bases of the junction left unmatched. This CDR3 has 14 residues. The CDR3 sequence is CASSGTGFGEKLFF. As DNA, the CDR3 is TGTGCCAGCAGCGGGACAGGGTTTGGTGAAAAACTGTTTTTT.

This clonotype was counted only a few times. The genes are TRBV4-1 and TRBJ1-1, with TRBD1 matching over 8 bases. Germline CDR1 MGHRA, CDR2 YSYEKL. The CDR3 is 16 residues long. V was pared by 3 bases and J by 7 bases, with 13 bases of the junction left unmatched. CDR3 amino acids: CASSHRPSQGENEAFF. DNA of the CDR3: TGCGCCAGCAGCCACCGCCCCTCACAGGGGGAAAATGAAGCTTTCTTT.